The 32 T cell receptor beta chains in this list originate from one sample, sequenced in a study of memory CD4+ T cells and cytomegalovirus serostatus. Single viable CD3+CD4+CD8-CD45RO+ cells were sorted as the memory CD4+ T cells. Data came from immunoSEQ multiplex PCR; TCRdb stores just in-frame clones and leaves some out. This table has 56,000 or so clones, 60% to 85% appearing once. Sequenced: memory CD4+ T cells from blood. The receptors were sampled from an adult in good health and CMV-seronegative. Some clones in this sample may be carry-over from other donors' samples.

CDR3 loop: CASTSPGTGIGYTF. The CDR3 nucleotides read TGTGCCAGCACCAGCCCCGGGACAGGGATTGGCTACACCTTC. V and J are TRBV28 and TRBJ1-2, with 9 positions matching TRBD1. In germline, CDR1 is MDHEN, CDR2 SYDVKM. V lost 7 bases to trimming and J lost 7 bases; unmatched junction nucleotides: 10. The CDR3 is 14 amino acids.

V is TRBV6-5 and J is TRBJ2-7, with 7 bases that match TRBD1. This CDR3 comprises 16 residues. J gave up 2 bases and V 4 bases, and 11 bases lay outside the gene matches. Germline V gives CDR1 MNHEY, CDR2 SVGAGI. The DNA of the CDR3 is TGTGCCAGCAGTTTCGTAGGGGGCGCAAGGGCCTACGAGCAGTACTTC. The encoded protein is CASSFVGGARAYEQYF.

This clone was seen a handful of times. The chain uses TRBV28 and TRBJ2-3; D gene unclear. This CDR3 has 12 amino acids. In germline, CDR1 is MDHEN, CDR2 SYDVKM. Trimming pared 2 bases from V and 7 bases from J, leaving 7 bases between. In DNA, the CDR3 is TGTGCCAGCAGTTTAGTCAGGTATACGCAGTATTTT. Residues: CASSLVRYTQYF.

The chain recombines TRBV4-3 with TRBJ1-5, with 7 bases aligning to TRBD1. The germline gives CDR1 LGHNA, CDR2 YSLEER. The CDR3 totals 15 residues. Trimming took 2 bases from V and 3 from J; bases not matched to a gene: 4. DNA of the CDR3: TGCGCCAGCAGCCAACAGGGGGGGTTCAATCAGCCCCAGCATTTT. Protein sequence: CASSQQGGFNQPQHF.

This chain uses TRBV2 with TRBJ1-5; D call uncertain. This CDR3 has 14 amino acids. CDR1 is SNHLY, CDR2 FYNNEI, per germline. Trimming pared 6 bases from V and 7 bases from J, leaving 16 bases between. The CDR3 DNA reads as TGTGCCAGCAGGCCTAATGGGGTGGGACAGCCCCAGCATTTT. Its protein product is CASRPNGVGQPQHF.

The V gene is TRBV9, the J gene TRBJ2-1; D is ambiguous. Trimming took off 0 bases at V and 5 bases at J, with 6 bases between the two ends. The CDR3 is 13 amino acids. Per the germline V gene, CDR1 is SGDLS and CDR2 is YYNGEE. CDR3 nucleotides: TGTGCCAGCAGCGTAGCTCCGAACAATGAGCAGTTCTTC. This translates into CASSVAPNNEQFF.

CDR3 in amino acids: CASCALRSSSGNTIYF. CDR3 DNA: TGTGCCAGCTGTGCGCTCAGGTCCAGCTCTGGAAACACCATATATTTT. This chain uses TRBV18 with TRBJ1-3; D is uncertain. There are 16 residues in the CDR3. Germline V gene data show CDR1 as KGHSH and CDR2 as LQKENI. Trimming removed 7 bases from V and 0 bases from J, with 16 bases in between.

V is TRBV11-2 and J is TRBJ1-3; D not certain. CDR3 length: 13 residues. CDR1 and CDR2 from the germline V gene are SGHAT and FQNNGV. V was cut by 0 bases and J by 0 bases, with 0 bases left in between. CDR3 bases: TGTGCCAGCAGCTTAGACTCTGGAAACACCATATATTTT. Translation: CASSLDSGNTIYF.

This chain joins TRBV5-6 and TRBJ2-2; unclear D gene. Deletions cut 5 bases from V and 4 bases from J, with 9 bases between. CDR1 SGHDT and CDR2 YYEEEE come from the germline V gene. CDR3 size: 13 residues. CDR3 sequence reads: CASRRVGTGELFF. The CDR3 coding sequence is TGTGCCAGCAGACGAGTGGGCACCGGGGAGCTGTTTTTT.

The rearrangement uses TRBV6-1 and TRBJ1-1, with 7 bases lining up with TRBD1. Trimming took 0 bases from V and 2 from J; bases not matched to a gene: 6. Per germline, CDR1 MNHNS and CDR2 SASEGT. CDR3 length equals 16 residues. The CDR3 DNA is TGTGCCAGCAGTGAAGCGTGGAGGGGGCTTAACACTGAAGCTTTCTTT. Amino acids: CASSEAWRGLNTEAFF.

This clone occurred a few times. This chain joins TRBV6-1 and TRBJ1-4; 8 nucleotides line up with TRBD1. The CDR3 contains 13 residues. CDR1 and CDR2 from the germline V gene are MNHNS and SASEGT. The V gene end was trimmed by 9 bases and the J gene end by 5 bases; junction bases not matched to a gene: 5. The chain's CDR3 is CASDRDRNEKLFF. CDR3 DNA: TGTGCCAGTGATAGGGACAGGAATGAAAAACTGTTTTTT.

V is TRBV5-4 and J is TRBJ2-2; D remains ambiguous. Trimming left V 1 base short and J 5 bases short, with 15 bases between. This CDR3 is 16 amino acids long. CDR1 and CDR2 from the germline V gene are SGHNT and YYREEE (reference sequence). CDR3 DNA sequence: TGTGCCAGCAGCTTGAAGTACTCCCGAGGAACCGGGGAGCTGTTTTTT. It codes for CASSLKYSRGTGELFF.

This clone was found once. This chain links TRBV18 with TRBJ1-1; 10 positions match TRBD1. With V trimmed by 6 bases and J by 4 bases, 8 bases remained unmatched. CDR3 size: 15 residues. Per germline, CDR1 KGHSH and CDR2 LQKENI. The CDR3 protein is CASSPGQGEVTEAFF. The CDR3 coding sequence is TGTGCCAGCTCCCCAGGACAGGGGGAGGTCACTGAAGCTTTCTTT.

This chain joins TRBV29-1 and TRBJ1-2, with 7 bases aligning to TRBD1. The germline V gene has CDR1 SQVTM and CDR2 ANQGSEA. V lost 3 bases to trimming and J lost 3 bases; unmatched junction nucleotides: 1. The CDR3 contains 12 residues. The CDR3: CSVETGYYGYTF. The DNA for the CDR3 is TGCAGCGTTGAGACAGGGTACTATGGCTACACCTTC.

V usage is TRBV7-9 and J usage is TRBJ2-5, with no clear D. Trimming shortened V by 4 bases and J by 5 bases, and 5 bases separated the two germline ends. CDR1 SEHNR and CDR2 FQNEAQ come from the germline V gene (reference sequence). The CDR3 spans 11 residues. CDR3 DNA sequence: TGTGCCAGCAGCTGGACCGAGACCCAGTACTTC. Amino acid sequence: CASSWTETQYF.

This clone has a single count. J is TRBJ2-1 and V is TRBV4-1; D ambiguous. Trimming took 0 bases from V and 2 from J, leaving 11 bases between them. This CDR3 has 16 amino acids. Germline V lookup: CDR1 MGHRA, CDR2 YSYEKL. CDR3 amino acids: CASSQEGVGAYNEQFF. Here the CDR3 DNA reads TGCGCCAGCAGCCAAGAGGGCGTAGGCGCCTACAATGAGCAGTTCTTC.

Here the CDR3 DNA reads TGCAGCGTTGAGGCCCTAGCGGGATGGGGCACAGATACGCAGTATTTT. Translated: CSVEALAGWGTDTQYF. The V gene is TRBV29-1, the J gene TRBJ2-3; 9 positions match TRBD2. The CDR3 runs 16 residues. J was trimmed by 1 base and V by 3 bases; bases with no gene match: 8. CDR1 and CDR2 (germline): SQVTM, ANQGSEA.

This chain connects TRBV5-4 to TRBJ1-2; 7 bases fit TRBD1. J was trimmed by 4 bases and V by 9 bases; bases with no gene match: 9. CDR1 is SGHNT and CDR2 is YYREEE in the germline V gene (reference sequence). CDR3 length: 13 amino acids. The chain's CDR3 is CATQIGGFYGYTF. DNA for the CDR3: TGTGCCACCCAGATAGGGGGCTTCTATGGCTACACCTTC.

The CDR3 region has the DNA TGTGCCAGCAGCAGAGCTAGCGGGGGGGCTGAAGAGACCCAGTACTTC. It specifies CASSRASGGAEETQYF. This chain joins TRBV7-2 and TRBJ2-5; 12 bases are shared with TRBD2. Trimming removed 5 bases from V and 3 bases from J; junction bases left unmatched: 7. The CDR3 is made up of 16 amino acids. Germline CDR1 reads SGHTA; CDR2 reads FQGNSA.

The chain combines TRBV5-5 with TRBJ1-4; TRBD1 is a possible D gene (5 bases). The germline V and J ends were trimmed by 4 bases and 11 bases, with 15 bases remaining between them. The CDR3 sequence is 13 residues long. Looked up from germline, CDR1 is SGHKS and CDR2 is YYEKEE (reference sequence). CDR3 sequence (DNA): TGTGCCAGCAGCCAGGAGTGGGGGGGGAAACTGTTTTTT. It translates to CASSQEWGGKLFF.

The chain combines TRBV5-1 with TRBJ2-5; 16 positions agree with TRBD2. Per the germline V gene, CDR1 is SGHRS and CDR2 is YFSETQ. This CDR3 has 17 residues. V shed 3 bases and J 4 bases; nucleotides not matched to a gene: 6. CDR3 amino acids: CASSSGLAGGPGETQYF. The CDR3 region has the DNA TGCGCCAGCAGCTCGGGACTAGCGGGAGGGCCCGGAGAGACCCAGTACTTC. The full variable domain, its missing parts supplied by reference TRBV5-1 and TRBJ2-5, is KAGVTQTPRYLIKTRGQQVTLSCSPISGHRSVSWYQQTPGQGLQFLFEYFSETQRNKGNFPGRFSGRQFSNSRSEMNVSTLELGDSALYLCASSSGLAGGPGETQYFGPGTRLLVL.

V gene TRBV4-3 combines with J gene TRBJ2-7; 7 bases map to TRBD2. The V segment lost 2 bases and the J segment 3 bases; nucleotides outside the gene matches: 4. The germline V gene encodes CDR1 LGHNA and CDR2 YSLEER. This CDR3 is built from 14 residues. For the CDR3, the DNA is TGCGCCAGCAGCCAAATGAGGACTAGCTACGAGCAGTACTTC. It encodes CASSQMRTSYEQYF.

The chain couples TRBV6-1 to TRBJ1-2; 12 bases are a match to TRBD1. V trimming: 6 bases; J trimming: 8 bases; junction bases outside the gene matches: 4. CDR3 length: 13 residues. The germline V gene has CDR1 MNHNS and CDR2 SASEGT. In nucleotides, the CDR3 is TGTGCCAGCAGGGCCGGGACAGGGGGCGGCTACACCTTC. It encodes CASRAGTGGGYTF.

V usage is TRBV7-8 and J usage is TRBJ1-2; 9 bases are shared with TRBD1. This CDR3 is built from 13 residues. Germline CDR1 and CDR2: SGHVS and FQNEAQ. J was trimmed by 7 bases and V by 5 bases; bases with no gene match: 5. CDR3 protein: CASSPGQGRGYTF. CDR3 DNA sequence: TGTGCCAGCAGCCCGGGACAGGGCCGTGGCTACACCTTC. Based on the CDR3 plus reference TRBV7-8 and TRBJ1-2, the full variable domain is GAGVSQSPRYKVAKRGQDVALRCDPISGHVSLFWYQQALGQGPEFLTYFQNEAQLDKSGLPSDRFFAERPEGSVSTLKIQRTQQEDSAVYLCASSPGQGRGYTFGSGTRLTVV.

The V gene is TRBV9, the J gene TRBJ2-2; D possibly corresponds to TRBD1 (5 bases). Germline V CDR1 and CDR2: SGDLS, YYNGEE. The CDR3 contains 16 residues. Trimming removed 0 bases at V and 1 base at J, with 10 bases between. DNA of the CDR3: TGTGCCAGCAGCGTAGTGCCAGGGATGAACACCGGGGAGCTGTTTTTT. Its translation is CASSVVPGMNTGELFF.

This clone has a handful of counts. V gene TRBV27 combines with J gene TRBJ2-2; D unclear. Trimming removed 0 bases at V and 7 bases at J, with 15 bases between. The CDR3 is made up of 16 amino acids. The germline gives CDR1 MNHEY, CDR2 SMNVEV (reference sequence). CDR3 DNA: TGTGCCAGCAGTTTATCGCCTAGTCCGCTTGGCGGGGAGCTGTTTTTT. Protein product: CASSLSPSPLGGELFF.

This sequence joins TRBV19 and TRBJ2-3; 7 bases align to TRBD2. Germline values: CDR1 LNHDA, CDR2 SQIVND (reference sequence). This CDR3 has 17 amino acids. V lost 6 bases, J lost 4 bases, and 16 bases stayed unmatched. The CDR3 coding sequence is TGTGCCAGTAGAATGGACTGGGGGGGGAATACGGCAGATACGCAGTATTTT. Encoded protein: CASRMDWGGNTADTQYF.

CDR3 sequence reads: CASSQRTSDTDTQYF. The CDR3 bases are TGCGCCAGCAGCCAACGGACTAGCGACACAGATACGCAGTATTTT. V usage is TRBV5-1 and J usage is TRBJ2-3, with 9 bases identical to TRBD2. The trim removed 4 bases at V and 2 bases at J, leaving 5 bases unmatched. The CDR3 extends over 15 amino acids. Germline V lookup: CDR1 SGHRS, CDR2 YFSETQ.

DNA for the CDR3: TGTGCCAGTAGTCCGCACCACAGGGCGTCCTACGAGCAGTACTTC. It translates to CASSPHHRASYEQYF. The chain is built from TRBV19 and TRBJ2-7; perhaps TRBD1 as D (6 bases). Germline loops: CDR1 LNHDA, CDR2 SQIVND (reference sequence). Trimming pared 5 bases from V and 1 base from J, leaving 15 bases between. This CDR3 is 15 amino acids long.

The chain is built from TRBV4-1 and TRBJ1-1; 7 bases line up with TRBD1. Germline CDR1 is MGHRA and CDR2 is YSYEKL. The ends lost 4 bases at V and 1 base at J; junction bases unmatched: 12. The CDR3 runs 17 residues. The CDR3 DNA reads as TGCGCCAGCAGCCGAGGGGGCATCGGGCGCGGGAACACTGAAGCTTTCTTT. Translation gives CASSRGGIGRGNTEAFF.

This clone was seen a few times. This sequence joins TRBV9 and TRBJ1-1; 9 positions match TRBD1. The germline gives CDR1 SGDLS, CDR2 YYNGEE. V shed 4 bases and J 5 bases; nucleotides not matched to a gene: 9. This CDR3 has 15 amino acids. This chain's CDR3 is CASSPKDRGRTEAFF. CDR3 DNA sequence: TGTGCCAGCAGCCCGAAGGACAGGGGTAGGACTGAAGCTTTCTTT.

The CDR3 loop reads CASSLVGPQAGETQYF. The CDR3 nucleotides are TGTGCCAGCAGCTTAGTTGGCCCTCAAGCGGGAGAGACCCAGTACTTC. The rearrangement links TRBV7-6 to TRBJ2-5; possible D gene TRBD2, 6 bases. The length of the CDR3 is 16 residues. V was cut by 1 base and J by 4 bases, with 16 bases left in between. Per the germline V gene, CDR1 is SGHVS and CDR2 is FNYEAQ.